The 21 T cell receptor beta chains listed next were all sequenced from one sample in a study of blood T cell repertoires in COVID-19. TCRdb's table, derived via immunoSEQ multiplex PCR, lists solely in-frame clones and lacks some. This sample yields 250,000 to 300,000 clones, of which 88% are seen a single time; roughly 10% belongs to the top ten. The material sequenced was peripheral blood. The receptors derive from a woman between 70 and 85 years old with COVID-19, enrolled during active disease.

This clone was observed once. The chain carries TRBV9 and TRBJ2-5; 13 positions agree with TRBD2. The V gene's germline CDR1 is SGDLS and CDR2 YYNGEE. The CDR3 is 16 amino acids. V trimming: 0 bases; J trimming: 2 bases; junction bases outside the gene matches: 1. CDR3 residues: CASSVGTSGGQETQYF. CDR3 in DNA: TGTGCCAGCAGCGTAGGGACTAGCGGGGGACAAGAGACCCAGTACTTC.

The V call is TRBV29-1, the J call TRBJ1-2, with a weak D call TRBD1 (5 bases). Germline V lookup: CDR1 SQVTM, CDR2 ANQGSEA. The CDR3 contains 13 residues. Trimming removed 4 bases at V and 6 bases at J, with 15 bases between. The chain's CDR3 is CSVVSAGINGYTF. The DNA of the CDR3 is TGCAGCGTTGTCTCAGCAGGGATAAATGGCTACACCTTC.

The J gene is TRBJ2-7, the V gene TRBV25-1; perhaps TRBD2 as D (6 bases). Germline V gives CDR1 MGHDK, CDR2 SYGVNS. Between the trimmed V and J ends, which lost 4 bases and 7 bases, there was a span of 14 bases. The CDR3 totals 13 residues. CDR3 residues: CASSVGVGGEQYF. The CDR3 DNA reads as TGTGCCAGCAGTGTTGGTGTTGGGGGGGAGCAGTACTTC.

This clone was seen more than once but under ten times. The V and J genes are TRBV6-2 or TRBV6-3 and TRBJ2-1; D not resolved. Germline V gene sequence: CDR1 MNHEY, CDR2 SVGEGT. The V end lost 7 bases, the J end lost 6 bases, and 10 bases lay between the germline ends. This CDR3 has 12 residues. CDR3 nucleotide sequence: TGTGCCAGCACCCCCGAGCCCAATGAGCAGTTCTTC. Protein sequence: CASTPEPNEQFF.

This chain uses TRBV19 with TRBJ1-6; D unresolved. The germline CDR1 and CDR2 sequences are LNHDA and SQIVND (reference sequence). V was shortened by 5 bases and J by 0 bases, with 14 bases between the two germline ends. This CDR3 region has 17 residues. The DNA for the CDR3 is TGTGCCAGTAGTGCGGCCGGTGCGAGCTCCTATAATTCACCCCTCCACTTT. Its translation is CASSAAGASSYNSPLHF.

The CDR3 protein is CASTQSGSFTDTQYF. CDR3 nucleotide sequence: TGTGCCAGCACCCAGAGCGGGAGTTTTACAGATACGCAGTATTTT. V and J are TRBV6-5 and TRBJ2-3, with 8 bases fitting TRBD2. Germline V lookup: CDR1 MNHEY, CDR2 SVGAGI. There are 15 residues in the CDR3. After removal of 7 bases from V and 3 bases from J, the junction contained 9 bases not matched to a gene.

Only one count was recorded for this clone. This chain uses TRBV10-3 with TRBJ2-7; possibly TRBD2 for D (5 bases). This CDR3 has 15 residues. V shed 4 bases and J shed 0 bases, with 13 bases lying between them. Germline V gene lookup returns CDR1 ENHRY and CDR2 SYGVKD. The CDR3 DNA sequence: TGTGCCATCAGTGTAAGCGGTAAGAGCTCCTACGAGCAGTACTTC. Translation: CAISVSGKSSYEQYF.

The rearrangement links TRBV11-3 to TRBJ2-4; a possible D gene is TRBD1 (6 bases). This CDR3 has 15 residues. Germline-derived CDR1 and CDR2 are SGHNT and YENEEA. Trimming took 7 bases from V and 0 from J, leaving 13 bases between them. CDR3 DNA sequence: TGTGCCAGCACCACGGACAGTCTAGCCAAAAACATTCAGTACTTC. This encodes CASTTDSLAKNIQYF.

This chain links TRBV14 with TRBJ2-1; TRBD2 is a possible D gene (6 bases). CDR1 and CDR2 (germline): SGHDN, FVKESK. V lost 3 bases, J lost 1 base, and 19 bases lay in between. The CDR3 extends over 18 amino acids. This chain's CDR3 is CASSHGGRPLGSYNEQFF. CDR3 bases: TGTGCCAGCAGCCATGGTGGGAGGCCCCTCGGGTCCTACAATGAGCAGTTCTTC.

The V and J genes are TRBV6-2 or TRBV6-3 and TRBJ2-6; the match to TRBD2 covers 7 bases. V was clipped by 2 bases and J by 2 bases; unmatched bases: 0. The CDR3 loop spans 15 amino acids. The germline V gene has CDR1 MNHEY and CDR2 SVGEGT. For the CDR3, the DNA is TGTGCCAGCAGTTACGGGGGGGCTGGGGCCAACGTCCTGACTTTC. Translated: CASSYGGAGANVLTF.

About this clone: The junction differs from germline at one of its ends, possibly a read error. V gene TRBV19 combines with J gene TRBJ1-1, with D perhaps matching TRBD1 (5 bases). The CDR3 runs 13 residues. The V gene's germline CDR1 is LNHDA and CDR2 SQIVND (reference sequence). The CDR3 sequence: CASSLDRNTEAFF. The CDR3 DNA reads TGTGCCAGTAGTCTAGACAGGAACACTGAAGCTTTCTTT.

This chain joins TRBV5-1 and TRBJ1-5, with 7 bases identical to TRBD1. Germline CDR1 and CDR2: SGHRS and YFSETQ. This CDR3 is built from 14 residues. V was pared by 0 bases and J by 6 bases, with 3 bases of the junction left unmatched. This CDR3 reads CASSLVGGGQPQHF. The DNA of the CDR3 is TGCGCCAGCAGCTTGGTAGGGGGCGGTCAGCCCCAGCATTTT.

V usage is TRBV12-3 or TRBV12-4 and J usage is TRBJ1-4, with TRBD1 as a possible D gene (5 bases). There are 12 residues in the CDR3. Trimming removed 1 base at V and 14 bases at J, with 11 bases between. Here the CDR3 reads CASSLVQGLLFF. DNA for the CDR3: TGTGCCAGCAGTTTAGTGCAGGGCCTTCTGTTTTTT.

The rearrangement uses TRBV7-9 and TRBJ1-2; D is possibly TRBD1 (5 bases). The CDR3 extends over 15 amino acids. The germline CDR1 and CDR2 sequences are SEHNR and FQNEAQ (reference sequence). Trimming took off 5 bases at V and 5 bases at J, with 18 bases between the two ends. CDR3 loop: CASSRGGSSSYGYTF. In DNA form, the CDR3 reads TGTGCCAGCAGCCGCGGGGGGTCGAGCTCTTATGGCTACACCTTC.

The chain carries TRBV27 and TRBJ2-7; D unresolved. CDR1 is MNHEY, CDR2 SMNVEV, per germline (reference sequence). The CDR3 is 13 amino acids. V shed 6 bases and J shed 3 bases, with 12 bases lying between them. The CDR3 sequence is CASSFDIDYEQYF. The CDR3 DNA reads TGTGCCAGCAGCTTCGACATCGACTACGAGCAGTACTTC.

The count of this clone is one. The chain links TRBV10-3 to TRBJ2-1; 7 nucleotides match TRBD2. J was trimmed by 4 bases and V by 8 bases; bases with no gene match: 11. The V gene's germline CDR1 is ENHRY and CDR2 SYGVKD. The CDR3 is 15 amino acids. The CDR3 DNA sequence: TGTGCCATCTCCTTGGCGGGAGAGATTTACAATGAGCAGTTCTTC. Amino acids: CAISLAGEIYNEQFF.

The rearrangement links TRBV30 to TRBJ1-3; 7 bases are a match to TRBD1. The germline V gene encodes CDR1 GTSNPN and CDR2 SVGIG (reference sequence). The CDR3 extends over 12 amino acids. For the CDR3, the DNA is TGTGCGTACGGGACAGCGGGAAACACCATATATTTT. This encodes CAYGTAGNTIYF.

This chain connects TRBV6-2 or TRBV6-3 to TRBJ2-7, with D tentatively TRBD1 (6 bases). Germline loops: CDR1 MNHEY, CDR2 SVGEGT. The V and J ends lost 2 bases and 6 bases respectively, with 14 bases between them. The CDR3 has 14 residues. The DNA of the CDR3 is TGTGCCAGCAGTTACGCCAGGGGTTTGGGCGAGCAGTACTTC. Translation gives CASSYARGLGEQYF.

V is TRBV24-1 and J is TRBJ2-1; D perhaps matches TRBD1 (6 bases). This CDR3 is 14 amino acids long. Trimming pared 5 bases from V and 3 bases from J, leaving 10 bases between. The V gene's germline CDR1 is KGHDR and CDR2 SFDVKD. The CDR3 DNA follows: TGTGCCACCAGTGTCGGACAGAACTACAATGAGCAGTTCTTC. Amino acids: CATSVGQNYNEQFF.

The CDR3 loop reads CASSITTGGDTEAFF. CDR3 sequence (DNA): TGTGCCAGTAGTATAACGACAGGGGGCGACACTGAAGCTTTCTTT. The chain recombines TRBV19 with TRBJ1-1; 10 bases line up with TRBD1. The CDR3 sequence is 15 residues long. The V gene's germline CDR1 is LNHDA and CDR2 SQIVND (reference sequence). J lost 3 bases, V lost 2 bases, and 3 bases had no gene match.

This clone was seen only once. The chain carries TRBV23-1 and TRBJ2-1; TRBD2 agrees at 10 bases. TRBV23-1 is an ORF; its function is uncertain. The CDR3 length is 16 residues. The ends lost 6 bases at V and 6 bases at J; junction bases unmatched: 11. CDR3 in DNA: TGCGCCAGCAGCCCAGTAAGCGGGAGGGCCTTCAATGAGCAGTTCTTC. Amino acids: CASSPVSGRAFNEQFF.